This T cell receptor (beta chain) came from a study of control samples from healthy donors and cancer patients. Generated by immunoSEQ multiplex PCR, the TCRdb table keeps only in-frame clones and is missing some. The profile shows hundreds of thousands of clones, over 75% of them singletons. The V end lost 0 bases, the J end lost 11 bases, and 13 bases lay between the germline ends. The CDR3 spans 13 residues. Germline V gene lookup returns CDR1 SNHLY and CDR2 FYNNEI. The sequence was collected from a woman aged 60 to 75 with lung cancer. The sample consisted of PBMCs. The V gene is TRBV2, the J gene TRBJ1-1, with D hard to call. The CDR3 is CASSEAWQRYAFF. The CDR3 DNA reads TGTGCCAGCAGTGAAGCGTGGCAGCGGTATGCTTTCTTT.